This TCR beta chain derives from a study of beta chain features in type 1 diabetes (dated 2018 in TCRdb). Background for the entire study: No differences in mean age, gender distribution, total cell number or subset yield were found between patients and healthy donors. A total of under 140,000,000 sorted cells were examined across all samples, and the number of cells per subset was strongly correlated with RNA yield. The study compared TCRB repertoires of sorted circulating CD4+ T cell subsets between recently diagnosed type 1 diabetes patients and matched healthy donors. Whereas all 30 or so donors provided naive and central memory subsets, regulatory and stem cell-like memory subsets were isolated from just 8 patients and roughly 8 healthy donors. Broader findings and caveats from the paper: Because cDNA rather than genomic DNA was sequenced, highly expressing activated cells could have been over-represented, although no difference in activation and CD3 levels was found between groups. Because small numbers of individuals were included in the HLA sub-analyses, any influence of HLA type on TCRB rearrangement was left unresolved. PCR may preferentially amplify shorter templates, but because patient and control samples were amplified and corrected together, any resulting skew would affect both groups equally. A moderate but significant shortening of TCRB CDR3 length was observed in type 1 diabetes patients in all four CD4+ subsets. Naive, central memory and regulatory TCRB repertoires appeared more similar among patients than among healthy donors. Fewer insertions and more nucleotide deletions at VDJ recombination sites were observed in patients with type 1 diabetes, implying thymic rearrangement abnormalities.

CDR1 is given as SEHNR and CDR2 as FQNEAQ, both from the germline V gene (reference sequence). The V end loses 4 bases and the J end loses 0 bases, and a stretch of 14 bases separates them. The CDR3, cysteine through phenylalanine, is 16 amino acids long. The DNA shown is the 48-base CDR3, in frame from base 1. This clone came up a few times. It lacks a known antigen. Base qualities are missing; no much larger clone stands one base away. Each donor gave one peripheral blood draw, roughly 120 mL on average, collected into heparinised tubes. Using a panel that included CD45RO, CCR7, CD25, CD127, CD95 and CD27, naive, central memory, regulatory and stem cell-like memory CD4+ T cells were sorted on a BD FACSAria II. Purity was above 98% for every sorted population. PBMCs were separated immediately by Lymphoprep density gradient centrifugation and were stained directly, without being cultured. So that batch effects would be minimized, each experiment stained and sorted samples in pairs, pairing one healthy donor with one patient.

The entire amount of isolated RNA was reverse transcribed using the High Capacity cDNA Reverse Transcription Kit, so the sequenced TCRB transcripts were expressed ones. Deep immunoSEQ sequencing was performed on naive, central memory and regulatory T cell samples, with an average of around 3.4 million total reads per sample. Sorted cells were lysed in RLT buffer, and RNA was extracted using DNase-treated RNeasy Micro or Mini kits according to cell number. To prevent cross-contamination, every cell subset was processed on its own, while patient and healthy donor samples were processed together. TCRB sequences were amplified from cDNA with the immunoSEQ multiplex PCR, producing 87-bp fragments spanning the CDR3 region. Sequencing of the amplicons was performed on the Illumina HiSeq platform. The paper's processing steps were these. Synthetic template baselines were used to correct PCR bias computationally, reads within Hamming distance 2 were collapsed together, and singletons that could not be merged were discarded. Reads were aligned against IMGT so that V, D and J genes, CDR3 length and insertions or deletions at six rearrangement sites could be assigned. Within each subset, clonotype counts were normalized to sorted cell number, and only after that were true diversity and Gini coefficients computed with the tcR R package. The overlap coefficient, calculated on TCRB nucleotide sequences, was used to quantify repertoire sharing. Out-of-frame TCRB sequences from naive cells were analyzed to stand in for the pre-selection repertoire. Sourced from immuneACCESS, this table was stored by TCRdb with only in-frame sequences that have V and J called. A share of the clones is absent; for the studies checked, an unresolved V gene accounts for under half, and the remainder has no known explanation. The DNA gave D and trimming, while V, J and clone size come from that table. The sample data list about 470,000 clones, and about 30% of these were observed just once. The ten largest make up about 0.06% of the sample.

The sequence was obtained from a man younger than 30 in good health. The V and J segments used are TRBV7-9 and TRBJ2-3; a confident D gene designation cannot be given. The specimen was naive CD4+ T cells from blood. The cell subset or site label, read with the paper, signifies: true naive CD4+ T cells. CDR3 reads: CASSSSYSVSTDTQYF. The nucleotide sequence reads as follows: TGTGCCAGCAGCTCGTCCTACAGCGTTAGCACAGATACGCAGTATTTT.